The T cell receptor beta chain described here comes from a study of beta chain features in type 1 diabetes (dated 2018 in TCRdb). With respect to the entire study: Mean age, gender distribution, total cell number and subset yield did not differ between patients and healthy donors. Naive and central memory subsets were obtained from all 28 donors, but regulatory and stem cell-like memory subsets were isolated from only 8 patients and about 8 healthy donors. A total of 85 million to 140 million sorted cells were examined across all samples, and a strong correlation was observed between cell number per subset and RNA yield. The study compared the TCRB repertoires of sorted circulating CD4+ T cell subsets in recently diagnosed type 1 diabetes patients with those in matched healthy donors.

The study at large found these results: Because small numbers of individuals were included in the HLA sub-analyses, any influence of HLA type on TCRB rearrangement was left unresolved. Naive, central memory and regulatory TCRB repertoires appeared more similar among patients than among healthy donors. A moderate but significant shortening of TCRB CDR3 length was observed in type 1 diabetes patients in all four CD4+ subsets. Shorter templates might have been favored by PCR, but patient and control samples were amplified and corrected together, so both groups would have been affected equally by any skew. At VDJ recombination sites, type 1 diabetes patients had fewer insertions and more deleted nucleotides, which implies abnormalities in thymic rearrangement. Because cDNA was sequenced instead of genomic DNA, highly expressing activated cells could be over-represented, though the groups showed no difference in activation or CD3 levels.

All of the isolated RNA was reverse transcribed with the High Capacity cDNA Reverse Transcription Kit, so expressed TCRB transcripts were sequenced. Deep immunoSEQ sequencing was performed on naive, central memory and regulatory T cell samples, with an average of around 3.5 million total reads per sample. Sorted cells were lysed in RLT buffer and RNA was extracted with DNase-treated RNeasy Micro or Mini kits, depending on cell number. To prevent cross-contamination, every cell subset was processed on its own, while patient and healthy donor samples were processed together. Using the immunoSEQ multiplex PCR, TCRB sequences were amplified from cDNA into 87-bp fragments spanning the CDR3 region. Sequencing of the amplicons was performed on the Illumina HiSeq platform. From the authors' description of their analysis: Synthetic template baselines were used to correct PCR bias computationally, reads within Hamming distance 2 were collapsed together, and singletons that could not be merged were discarded. Reads were aligned to IMGT to assign V, D and J genes, CDR3 length, and insertions or deletions at six rearrangement sites. Within each subset, clonotype counts were normalized to sorted cell number, after which true diversity and Gini coefficients were computed with the tcR R package. The overlap coefficient, calculated on TCRB nucleotide sequences, was used to quantify repertoire sharing. Out-of-frame TCRB sequences from naive cells were analyzed as a proxy for the pre-selection repertoire. TCRdb took this table from immuneACCESS and kept in-frame rearrangements with V and J called. Such tables lack part of the clones; where checked against another copy, unresolved V genes explain under half of the gap, and the rest is unexplained. The D gene and trimming were derived from the DNA, and the V and J assignments and clone size from that table. The sample data list hundreds of thousands of clones, and about 10% of these were observed just once. Just over 0.015% of the sample belongs to the ten largest clones.

A single peripheral blood draw of approximately 110 mL on average was collected from each donor into heparinised tubes. Naive, central memory, regulatory and stem cell-like memory CD4+ T cells were sorted on a BD FACSAria II using a panel including CD45RO, CCR7, CD25, CD127, CD95 and CD27. Purity was above 98% for every sorted population. PBMCs were isolated right away by Lymphoprep density gradient centrifugation and were stained directly, without culture. To minimize batch effects, samples were stained and sorted in pairs, one healthy donor with one patient per experiment. This clone has more than one count but fewer than ten. There is no known antigen for this receptor. No per-base quality is available; no much larger clone lies one base away. The germline V gene (reference sequence) provides CDR1 MNHEY and CDR2 SMNVEV. The cysteine opens and the phenylalanine closes a CDR3 of 14 amino acids. The sequence is cut down to CDR3 DNA, 42 bases in frame from base 1. The V end gives up 8 bases and the J end 5 bases, leaving 6 bases in the junction not matched to a gene.

Source material: naive CD4+ T cells from blood. The cell subset or site label of this sample denotes: true naive CD4+ T cells. The rearrangement joined TRBV27 to TRBJ2-5; 12 nucleotides in the junction match TRBD2. The sequence was collected from a woman aged 25 to 39 in good health. The CDR3 has the sequence CASGGLAGLETQYF. The DNA sequence is TGTGCCAGCGGCGGACTAGCGGGATTGGAGACCCAGTACTTC.